This T cell receptor beta chain came from a study of CD8+ T cells in alopecia areata. Study conclusions and caveats: Higher clonality than in normal scalp was seen in lesional scalp, especially alopecia totalis/universalis. Scalp and blood retained many expanded lesional clones during tofacitinib.

Noted treatment: oral pan-JAK inhibitor, 5-10 mg twice daily. This clone was seen only a few times. What it binds is not known. The CDR3 loop spans 14 amino acids. V was clipped by 1 base and J by 4 bases, with 10 bases between them. CDR1 SGHTA and CDR2 FQGNSA come from the germline V gene. RNA, once extracted, was reverse transcribed into cDNA for use as the sequencing template. Clones were read by immunoSEQ multiplex PCR, and TCRdb kept only the in-frame ones, dropping some. This table has roughly 200,000 clones, about two fifths appearing once. V gene TRBV7-2 combines with J gene TRBJ1-1; the D gene is possibly TRBD1 (5 bases). The specimen was CD4+ T cells sorted from blood, collected between weeks 30 and 35, from a patient treated with tofacitinib. This clonotype originated in a human donor with alopecia areata. The CDR3 DNA sequence: TGTGCCAGCAGCTTAGATGGGGGTGCCACTGAAGCTTTCTTT. Translated, it gives CASSLDGGATEAFF. Together with reference TRBV7-2 and TRBJ1-1, the CDR3 gives the full variable domain: GAGVSQSPSNKVTEKGKDVELRCDPISGHTALYWYRQSLGQGLEFLIYFQGNSAPDKSGLPSDRFSAERTGGSVSTLTIQRTQQEDSAVYLCASSLDGGATEAFFGQGTRLTVV.